A single sample is the source of the 20 T cell receptor beta chains below, sequenced in a study of breast tumors, draining lymph nodes, adjacent tissues. The lymph nodes were axillary draining lymph nodes from breast cancer patients. One entry per CDR3 protein results from TCRdb running MiXCR on the multiplex PCR reads. The sample lists about 110,000 distinct CDR3 sequences; less than 40% were seen once. Sequences were obtained from axillary lymph node tissue. The receptors derive from a female donor with breast cancer. Some clones in this sample may be carry-over from other donors' samples.

This clonotype occurred many times. At one boundary the junction diverges from the germline segment, which might be a read error. The chain recombines TRBV7-7 with TRBJ2-2; TRBD2 matches 12 bases. The length of the CDR3 is 15 residues. Germline CDR1 SSHAT, CDR2 FNYEAQ (reference sequence). Here the CDR3 DNA reads TGTGCTAGCACCCGACTAGCGGGAGCCACCGGGGAGCTGTTTTTT. Protein sequence: CASTRLAGATGELFF.

This clonotype was counted ten times or more. The chain links TRBV7-8 to TRBJ2-1, with D uncertain. V lost 1 base and J 6 bases, leaving 1 base between the germline ends. CDR1 is SGHVS and CDR2 is FQNEAQ in the germline V gene. There are 11 residues in the CDR3. CDR3 in DNA: TGTGCCAGCAGCTTAGGCAATGAGCAGTTCTTC. Protein sequence: CASSLGNEQFF.

About this clonotype: A read error is possible here, since a much larger clone lies one base away. The genes are TRBV6-5 and TRBJ2-1, with 9 bases matching TRBD2. The CDR3 totals 16 residues. Germline V gene data show CDR1 as MNHEY and CDR2 as SVGAGI. J lost 0 bases, V lost 5 bases, and 5 bases had no gene match. The CDR3 here is CASSLAGRSSYNEQFF. For the CDR3, the DNA is TGTGCCAGCAGTCTAGCGGGGCGGAGCTCCTACAATGAGCAGTTCTTC.

This clonotype was counted once. A much larger clone is a single base away; this may be a read error. J is TRBJ2-5 and V is TRBV6-6, with TRBD2 matching 14 bases. Germline V gives CDR1 MNHNY, CDR2 SVGAGI (reference sequence). After removal of 2 bases from V and 2 bases from J, the junction contained 4 bases not matched to a gene. The CDR3 consists of 17 residues. CDR3 DNA: TGTGCCAGCAGTTACCCGACTAGCGGGGGGGAACAAGAGACCCAGTACTTC. Protein sequence: CASSYPTSGGEQETQYF.

About this clonotype itself: At one end, the junction sequence differs from germline, possibly due to a read error. This chain links TRBV18 with TRBJ2-5; the D is unclear. Germline values: CDR1 KGHSH, CDR2 LQKENI. The CDR3 runs 11 residues. The CDR3 bases are TGTGCCAGCCCACCTGGAGAGACCCAGTACTTC. Residues: CASPPGETQYF.

In this sample, this clonotype turned up many times. The J gene is TRBJ2-2, the V gene TRBV6-2 or TRBV6-3; tentative D call: TRBD2 (6 bases). CDR1 MNHEY and CDR2 SVGEGT come from the germline V gene. V was trimmed by 6 bases and J by 4 bases, leaving 18 bases between them. The CDR3 totals 16 residues. The CDR3 loop is CASSPAGRGVTGELFF. CDR3 in DNA: TGTGCCAGCAGCCCCGCAGGGCGGGGAGTCACCGGGGAGCTGTTTTTT.

This clonotype was detected ten times or more. This rearrangement joins TRBV5-1 to TRBJ2-7; D remains unclear. This CDR3 is 13 amino acids long. Deletions cut 4 bases from V and 0 bases from J, with 8 bases between. Germline V lookup: CDR1 SGHRS, CDR2 YFSETQ. The CDR3 reads CASSTDNSYEQYF. CDR3 sequence (DNA): TGCGCCAGCAGCACAGACAACTCCTACGAGCAGTACTTC.

The V call is TRBV5-1, the J call TRBJ2-5; 10 bases fit TRBD2. After removal of 2 bases from V and 1 base from J, the junction contained 5 bases not matched to a gene. Per germline, CDR1 SGHRS and CDR2 YFSETQ. The CDR3 length is 16 residues. CDR3 in amino acids: CASSFLLAGSQETQYF. DNA for the CDR3: TGCGCCAGCAGCTTTTTACTAGCGGGGAGCCAAGAGACCCAGTACTTC.

This clonotype was detected ten times or more. The chain joins TRBV7-9 to TRBJ2-1; 10 nucleotides line up with TRBD2. Trimming removed 7 bases from V and 3 bases from J; junction bases left unmatched: 6. CDR1 is SEHNR, CDR2 FQNEAQ, per germline (reference sequence). This CDR3 is 15 amino acids long. This CDR3 is CASIGRTSGYNEQFF. The CDR3 coding sequence is TGTGCCAGCATCGGTAGGACTAGCGGCTACAATGAGCAGTTCTTC.

The chain has TRBV5-1 and TRBJ1-4; a possible D gene is TRBD1 (5 bases). The CDR3 runs 14 residues. V lost 0 bases and J 11 bases, leaving 14 bases between the germline ends. Germline values: CDR1 SGHRS, CDR2 YFSETQ. CDR3 in DNA: TGCGCCAGCAGCTTGGGGGACTTAGATGGCAAACTGTTTTTT. The encoded protein is CASSLGDLDGKLFF.

The V gene is TRBV6-4, the J gene TRBJ2-3, with 7 bases identical to TRBD1. This CDR3 contains 16 residues. Looked up from germline, CDR1 is MRHNA and CDR2 is SNTAGT. V gave up 0 bases and J gave up 2 bases; unmatched junction bases: 5. CDR3 sequence: CASSDSDRVITDTQYF. The CDR3 region has the DNA TGTGCCAGCAGTGACTCCGACAGGGTCATCACAGATACGCAGTATTTT.

This clonotype came up many times. The rearrangement links TRBV30 to TRBJ1-2; D not certain. CDR1 is GTSNPN and CDR2 is SVGIG in the germline V gene (reference sequence). The CDR3 covers 9 residues. The CDR3 spells CAHRGSYTF. The CDR3 DNA reads as TGTGCTCACCGTGGGAGCTACACCTTC.

The chain employs TRBV20-1 and TRBJ1-2; perhaps TRBD1 as D (5 bases). The V end lost 2 bases, the J end lost 2 bases, and 9 bases lay between the germline ends. From germline, CDR1 is DFQATT and CDR2 SNEGSKA (reference sequence). This CDR3 region has 13 residues. CDR3 amino acids: CSARLGRNYGYTF. The DNA of the CDR3 is TGCAGTGCTAGACTGGGACGAAACTATGGCTACACCTTC.

This clonotype has at least ten counts. This chain connects TRBV19 to TRBJ2-5, with D unclear. This CDR3 region has 15 residues. The germline V and J ends were trimmed by 1 base and 3 bases, with 12 bases remaining between them. CDR1 is LNHDA, CDR2 SQIVND, per germline (reference sequence). Here the CDR3 DNA reads TGTGCCAGTAGTATAGGGGTTGCAGCAAAAGAGACCCAGTACTTC. It codes for CASSIGVAAKETQYF.

This clonotype was counted many times. CDR3 amino acids: CASSRIQGGGSPLHF. The CDR3 coding sequence is TGTGCCAGCAGCCGGATTCAGGGAGGCGGATCACCCCTCCACTTT. V usage is TRBV27 and J usage is TRBJ1-6, with D tentatively TRBD1 (5 bases). The germline V gene encodes CDR1 MNHEY and CDR2 SMNVEV (reference sequence). This CDR3 contains 15 residues. Trimming stripped 6 bases from V and 10 bases from J, with 19 bases between.

This clonotype appeared a single time. This chain uses TRBV25-1 with TRBJ1-1; no definite D call. CDR1 is MGHDK, CDR2 SYGVNS, per germline. The CDR3 has 11 residues. V was pared by 8 bases and J by 1 base, with 5 bases between. The CDR3 region is CASPRNTEAFF. The CDR3, as DNA: TGTGCCAGCCCGAGGAACACTGAAGCTTTCTTT.

This clonotype was seen many times. The chain recombines TRBV5-1 with TRBJ1-2; maybe TRBD1 (5 bases). V dropped 7 bases and J dropped 2 bases, with 12 bases sitting between them. Germline CDR1 SGHRS, CDR2 YFSETQ. The CDR3 is made up of 13 amino acids. CDR3 in DNA: TGCGCCAGCGGTTGGGGGAGGAACTATGGCTACACCTTC. Translation gives CASGWGRNYGYTF.

The rearrangement uses TRBV11-2 and TRBJ1-1; the D gene is possibly TRBD1 (6 bases). CDR3 length equals 15 residues. The germline V gene encodes CDR1 SGHAT and CDR2 FQNNGV. Trimming took 5 bases from V and 6 from J, leaving 19 bases between them. The CDR3 loop is CASSLLGQNFAEAFF. CDR3 DNA sequence: TGTGCCAGCAGCCTTTTAGGACAGAATTTCGCTGAAGCTTTCTTT.

This clonotype showed up many times. The chain links TRBV11-2 to TRBJ2-5; 8 bases map to TRBD1. The CDR3 covers 15 residues. Germline loops: CDR1 SGHAT, CDR2 FQNNGV. V lost 5 bases and J lost 2; bases outside the gene matches: 7. Here the CDR3 DNA reads TGTGCCAGCAGCCAAGGCCACAGGGGGCAAGAGACCCAGTACTTC. Translation gives CASSQGHRGQETQYF.

The genes are TRBV2 and TRBJ2-7, with a weak D call TRBD1 (5 bases). The CDR3 is 12 amino acids. In germline, CDR1 is SNHLY, CDR2 FYNNEI. The DNA for the CDR3 is TGTGCTCCCGAGACAGATTTCTACGAGCAGTACTTC. This encodes CAPETDFYEQYF.